One sample yielded the 26 T cell receptor beta chains listed below, sequenced in a study of blood T cells in healthy people across ages. The use of a sample-barcoded 5' primer and a J-beta primer mix characterized a second PCR of roughly 6 to 11 cycles. TCRdb re-called the 5' RACE reads with MiXCR, one entry per CDR3 protein. Here the sample spans more than 750,000 distinct CDR3 sequences, approximately 32% being singletons. These data were likewise used in another study, on T cells of mothers and their children.

The material sequenced was blood. Receptor source: a woman in her 40s in good health.

Points on this clonotype: An end of the junction differs from the germline gene, which may be a read error. The chain combines TRBV6-4 with TRBJ2-2, with D possibly TRBD2 on 6 matching bases. The germline CDR1 and CDR2 sequences are MRHNA and SNTAGT. This CDR3 is 14 amino acids long. Here the CDR3 reads CASGDSAGTGELFF. The CDR3, as DNA: TGTGCCAGCGGTGACAGTGCGGGGACCGGGGAGCTGTTTTTT.

J is TRBJ2-1 and V is TRBV5-5; D is perhaps TRBD1 (6 bases). The ends were cut back, 7 bases at V and 9 bases at J, with 20 bases in the middle. The CDR3 totals 14 residues. The V gene's germline CDR1 is SGHKS and CDR2 YYEKEE (reference sequence). The CDR3 nucleotides are TGTGCCAGCCAGCAAGGGGGATTAATGGTTGAGCAGTTCTTC. As protein: CASQQGGLMVEQFF.

In this sample, this clonotype turned up a few times. This sequence joins TRBV20-1 and TRBJ1-6; D is perhaps TRBD1 (5 bases). The CDR3 loop spans 12 amino acids. The V end lost 5 bases, the J end lost 7 bases, and 9 bases lay between the germline ends. Germline lookup yields CDR1 DFQATT and CDR2 SNEGSKA (reference sequence). CDR3 loop: CSAQRGNSPLHF. As DNA, the CDR3 is TGCAGTGCTCAAAGGGGAAATTCACCCCTCCACTTT.

This clonotype was seen ten or more times. The chain joins TRBV12-3 or TRBV12-4 to TRBJ2-1, with D maybe TRBD2 (5 bases). V was shortened by 7 bases and J by 0 bases, with 16 bases between the two germline ends. The CDR3 is 16 amino acids. The CDR3 bases are TGTGCCAGCAAGACTACGCCCGTCAGCTCCTACAATGAGCAGTTCTTC. Translation gives CASKTTPVSSYNEQFF.

J is TRBJ2-1 and V is TRBV20-1; 10 bases line up with TRBD2. J gave up 8 bases and V 6 bases, and 4 bases lay outside the gene matches. Germline V lookup: CDR1 DFQATT, CDR2 SNEGSKA (reference sequence). This CDR3 comprises 12 residues. Written as DNA, the CDR3 is TGCAGTGCCGTCGGACTAGCGGATGAGCAGTTCTTC. Encoded protein: CSAVGLADEQFF.

This clonotype was picked up a small number of times. The chain joins TRBV7-2 to TRBJ2-7; 15 nucleotides agree with TRBD2. The germline CDR1 and CDR2 sequences are SGHTA and FQGNSA. CDR3 length equals 17 residues. Trimming took 4 bases from V and 4 from J; bases not matched to a gene: 8. CDR3 region: CASSYRTSGGARYEQYF. DNA of the CDR3: TGTGCCAGCAGCTACCGGACTAGCGGGGGGGCTCGATACGAGCAGTACTTC. Variable domain in full (rest from reference TRBV7-2 and TRBJ2-7): GAGVSQSPSNKVTEKGKDVELRCDPISGHTALYWYRQSLGQGLEFLIYFQGNSAPDKSGLPSDRFSAERTGGSVSTLTIQRTQQEDSAVYLCASSYRTSGGARYEQYFGPGTRLTVT.

The J gene is TRBJ2-3, the V gene TRBV5-1; 8 bases are shared with TRBD2. This CDR3 contains 16 residues. After removal of 4 bases from V and 5 bases from J, the junction contained 12 bases not matched to a gene. Germline V CDR1 and CDR2: SGHRS, YFSETQ. CDR3 loop: CASSPGGRGAGDTQYF. The DNA for the CDR3 is TGCGCCAGCAGCCCGGGCGGGCGGGGGGCCGGAGATACGCAGTATTTT. Together with reference TRBV5-1 and TRBJ2-3, the CDR3 gives the full variable domain: KAGVTQTPRYLIKTRGQQVTLSCSPISGHRSVSWYQQTPGQGLQFLFEYFSETQRNKGNFPGRFSGRQFSNSRSEMNVSTLELGDSALYLCASSPGGRGAGDTQYFGPGTRLTVL.

This clonotype was recorded many times. The chain joins TRBV20-1 to TRBJ2-3; TRBD2 matches at 7 bases. CDR1 DFQATT and CDR2 SNEGSKA come from the germline V gene (reference sequence). Trimming at V came to 1 base and at J to 5 bases, leaving 3 bases not matched to a gene. The CDR3 totals 13 residues. The DNA for the CDR3 is TGCAGTGCTAGAGCCCCTAGCGGAGATACGCAGTATTTT. As protein: CSARAPSGDTQYF.

About this clonotype itself: At one boundary the junction diverges from the germline segment, which might be a read error. This chain links TRBV5-1 with TRBJ1-1; D is uncertain. This CDR3 region has 15 residues. CDR1 is SGHRS and CDR2 is YFSETQ in the germline V gene. CDR3 DNA: TGCGACAGCAGCTTAGGTGGCAGGACGAACACTGAAGCTTTCTTT. This gives the protein CDSSLGGRTNTEAFF.

This clonotype was counted only a few times. The chain links TRBV9 to TRBJ1-6; D possibly corresponds to TRBD1 (5 bases). Germline-derived CDR1 and CDR2 are SGDLS and YYNGEE. This CDR3 comprises 18 residues. V was pared by 4 bases and J by 2 bases, with 19 bases between. As DNA, the CDR3 is TGTGCCAGCAGCACCTCAGACAGCGATGGGACCTATAATTCACCCCTCCACTTT. As protein: CASSTSDSDGTYNSPLHF.

This chain uses TRBV28 with TRBJ2-3; D remains ambiguous. Trimming removed 5 bases at V and 2 bases at J, with 14 bases between. The CDR3 consists of 15 residues. Germline assignment: CDR1 MDHEN and CDR2 SYDVKM. The CDR3 reads CASSGVGAPTDTQYF. For the CDR3, the DNA is TGTGCCAGCAGTGGGGTGGGTGCTCCCACAGATACGCAGTATTTT. Supplemented by reference TRBV28 and TRBJ2-3, the full variable domain reads DVKVTQSSRYLVKRTGEKVFLECVQDMDHENMFWYRQDPGLGLRLIYFSYDVKMKEKGDIPEGYSVSREKKERFSLILESASTNQTSMYLCASSGVGAPTDTQYFGPGTRLTVL.

This clonotype has a count of ten or more. This chain uses TRBV7-2 with TRBJ2-7; possibly TRBD2 for D (6 bases). V lost 1 base, J lost 6 bases, and 13 bases lay in between. The CDR3 is made up of 14 amino acids. The germline V gene encodes CDR1 SGHTA and CDR2 FQGNSA. The CDR3 is CASSLVGGMGEQYF. The CDR3 nucleotides read TGTGCCAGCAGCTTAGTCGGGGGTATGGGCGAGCAGTACTTC.

The chain has TRBV6-4 and TRBJ1-2, with D perhaps matching TRBD1 (6 bases). The CDR3 loop spans 15 amino acids. The germline gives CDR1 MRHNA, CDR2 SNTAGT. V was shortened by 3 bases and J by 7 bases, with 18 bases between the two germline ends. The CDR3 loop is CASSEGNRGACGYTF. CDR3 sequence (DNA): TGTGCCAGCAGTGAAGGCAACCGGGGGGCATGTGGCTACACCTTC.

Many counts were recorded for this clonotype. V gene TRBV9 combines with J gene TRBJ2-3, with 10 bases identical to TRBD2. Germline CDR1 and CDR2: SGDLS and YYNGEE. This CDR3 is 16 amino acids long. V lost 3 bases and J lost 1; bases outside the gene matches: 5. In nucleotides, the CDR3 is TGTGCCAGCAGCGGGCTGGGGACTAGCGGCACAGATACGCAGTATTTT. As protein: CASSGLGTSGTDTQYF.

CDR3 sequence reads: CASYLGGGYTF. The CDR3 region has the DNA TGTGCCAGCTATCTCGGCGGTGGCTACACCTTC. The V gene is TRBV28, the J gene TRBJ1-2; no clear D gene. Trimming took 8 bases from V and 7 from J, leaving 11 bases between them. The CDR3 totals 11 residues. The germline gives CDR1 MDHEN, CDR2 SYDVKM.

This clonotype was seen only a few times. The chain recombines TRBV7-8 with TRBJ1-6; 11 bases match TRBD1. The CDR3 runs to 17 residues. Germline V lookup: CDR1 SGHVS, CDR2 FQNEAQ. Losses at the gene ends were 5 bases for V and 8 bases for J; bases not matched to a gene: 11. The CDR3 loop is CASSPGTGGKGDSPLHF. The CDR3, as DNA: TGTGCCAGCAGCCCCGGGACAGGGGGGAAAGGGGATTCACCCCTCCACTTT.

This clonotype was observed at least ten times. The chain uses TRBV20-1 and TRBJ2-1; 8 positions match TRBD2. Per germline, CDR1 DFQATT and CDR2 SNEGSKA (reference sequence). The CDR3 has 17 residues. V dropped 0 bases and J dropped 8; count of bases not matched to a gene: 15. This CDR3 reads CSARDAGRSSGLYEQFF. The CDR3 DNA follows: TGCAGTGCTAGAGATGCGGGTCGGTCTAGCGGGCTCTATGAGCAGTTCTTC.

The chain uses TRBV14 and TRBJ2-7; D call uncertain. CDR1 is SGHDN and CDR2 is FVKESK in the germline V gene. The CDR3 sequence is 19 residues long. Trimming took 2 bases from V and 2 from J, leaving 25 bases between them. The CDR3 bases are TGTGCCAGCAGCCAATTAACCCCTTGGGCCCCCCCGTGCCCCTACGAGCAGTACTTC. This translates into CASSQLTPWAPPCPYEQYF.

This clonotype was counted a few times. The chain carries TRBV9 and TRBJ2-1, with TRBD1 identical over 10 bases. With 4 bases clipped from V and 6 bases from J, the junction kept 7 bases outside the gene matches. Per germline, CDR1 SGDLS and CDR2 YYNGEE. The CDR3 runs to 15 residues. The CDR3 region has the DNA TGTGCCAGCAGCCTGGGACAGGGGATTAGCAATGAGCAGTTCTTC. Translated: CASSLGQGISNEQFF.

This clonotype has a handful of counts. A clone one base away is much larger, so this may be a read error. The V and J genes are TRBV4-1 and TRBJ1-2, with TRBD1 identical over 8 bases. The germline V gene encodes CDR1 MGHRA and CDR2 YSYEKL. The CDR3 runs to 14 residues. Here the CDR3 reads CARSPGQGPYGYTF. Written as DNA, the CDR3 is TGCGCCCGCAGCCCCGGACAGGGCCCCTATGGCTACACCTTC.

For this clonotype: Since a much larger clone is just one base distant, this may be a read error. The chain is built from TRBV20-1 and TRBJ2-6; D not certain. The CDR3 length is 15 residues. Per the germline V gene, CDR1 is DFQATT and CDR2 is SNEGSKA (reference sequence). Trimming removed 1 base at V and 0 bases at J, with 7 bases between. The DNA for the CDR3 is TGCAGTGCTAGAGGATCTAACTCTGGGGCCAACGTCCTGACTTTC. Amino acids: CSARGSNSGANVLTF.

With respect to this clonotype: A junction end diverges from the germline sequence, so it may reflect a read error. This chain uses TRBV20-1 with TRBJ2-7; 9 nucleotides agree with TRBD2. The CDR3 length is 15 residues. Germline V lookup: CDR1 DFQATT, CDR2 SNEGSKA (reference sequence). DNA for the CDR3: TGCAGTGCAATCGGGGCTAGCGGGACCAACTACGTGCAGTACTTC. The encoded protein is CSAIGASGTNYVQYF.

V gene TRBV7-2 combines with J gene TRBJ2-1, with 8 positions matching TRBD1. The germline V gene has CDR1 SGHTA and CDR2 FQGNSA. After removal of 3 bases from V and 10 bases from J, the junction contained 8 bases not matched to a gene. CDR3 length: 14 residues. CDR3 coding DNA: TGTGCCAGCAGCTTTGATGCAGGGGGCGGAGAGCAGTTCTTC. Translation: CASSFDAGGGEQFF.

In its sample, this clonotype was seen a few times. This chain uses TRBV7-2 with TRBJ2-2; either TRBD1 or TRBD2 may supply D (6 bases each). The CDR3 has 17 residues. The ends were cut back, 1 base at V and 7 bases at J, with 19 bases in the middle. Per the germline V gene, CDR1 is SGHTA and CDR2 is FQGNSA. Here the CDR3 DNA reads TGTGCCAGCAGCTTAGGTTATTTGGGGGGCCTCGGCGGGGAGCTGTTTTTT. It is translated as CASSLGYLGGLGGELFF.

There are a few counts of this clonotype. CDR3 nucleotide sequence: TGTGCCAGCAGTTTATCCACTCTAGACAGGGCTCCAGAGACGGAGACCCAGTACTTC. Its translation: CASSLSTLDRAPETETQYF. The chain is built from TRBV28 and TRBJ2-5; 7 bases agree with TRBD1. The junction had 19 bases not matched to a gene; V was cut back by 1 base and J by 5 bases. The CDR3 is made up of 19 amino acids. Germline CDR1 and CDR2: MDHEN and SYDVKM.

There are a few counts of this clonotype. V and J are TRBV15 and TRBJ1-1, with D uncertain. The CDR3 consists of 11 residues. V was pared by 1 base and J by 8 bases, with 5 bases between. Germline assignment: CDR1 LNHNV and CDR2 YYDKDF (reference sequence). DNA for the CDR3: TGTGCCACCAGCAGAGCCGGGGAAGCTTTCTTT. Translation gives CATSRAGEAFF.